This T cell receptor beta chain comes out of a study of PD-1 blockade in mismatch repair-deficient tumors. The TCR-sequenced patients were a few responders to pembrolizumab. CDR3 length: 13 amino acids. Germline CDR1 and CDR2: SGHTA and FQGTGA. V was shortened by 7 bases and J by 0 bases, with 9 bases between the two germline ends. This clone was seen only a few times. What it binds is not known. Whole-study findings and limits: Tumor-resident clones, often absent from pretreatment blood, expanded after pembrolizumab and then contracted.

Sequencing used immunoSEQ multiplex PCR; TCRdb keeps in-frame clones, though not all of them. The sample carries around 100,000 clones, about 74% recorded once. The chain uses TRBV7-3 and TRBJ1-1; no reliable D call. The sample was peripheral blood, taken about 60 weeks after starting pembrolizumab. The receptor was isolated from an adult with mismatch repair-deficient cancer. Written as DNA, the CDR3 is TGTGCCAGCAAACAGAGTATGAACACTGAAGCTTTCTTT. This gives the protein CASKQSMNTEAFF.